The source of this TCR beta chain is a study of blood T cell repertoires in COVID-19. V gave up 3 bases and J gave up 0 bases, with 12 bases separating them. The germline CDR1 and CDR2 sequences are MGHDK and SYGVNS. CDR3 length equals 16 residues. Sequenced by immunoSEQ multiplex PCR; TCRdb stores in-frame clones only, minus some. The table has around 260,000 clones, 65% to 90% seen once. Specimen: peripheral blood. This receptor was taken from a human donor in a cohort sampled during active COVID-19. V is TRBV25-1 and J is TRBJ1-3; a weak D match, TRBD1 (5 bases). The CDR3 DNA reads TGTGCCAGCAGTGACCGTACAGGCAGCTCTGGAAACACCATATATTTT. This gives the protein CASSDRTGSSGNTIYF.